This note documents a single T cell receptor (beta chain) sequence. Libraries were prepared by immunoSEQ multiplex PCR; TCRdb keeps only in-frame clonotypes and omits some of them. In the table there are some 60,000 clones, around four fifths of which are singletons. The data are from a study of blood T cell repertoires in COVID-19. Trimming stripped 4 bases from V and 5 bases from J, with 17 bases between. The germline gives CDR1 LGHNA, CDR2 YNFKEQ. The CDR3 extends over 15 amino acids. V and J are TRBV4-2 and TRBJ1-1; D call uncertain. This TCR was recovered from a woman in her forties or fifties with active or convalescent COVID-19. The specimen was peripheral blood. The CDR3 bases are TGTGCCAGCAGCCGCGCAAGCGGGGTGGGAACTGAAGCTTTCTTT. It is translated as CASSRASGVGTEAFF.